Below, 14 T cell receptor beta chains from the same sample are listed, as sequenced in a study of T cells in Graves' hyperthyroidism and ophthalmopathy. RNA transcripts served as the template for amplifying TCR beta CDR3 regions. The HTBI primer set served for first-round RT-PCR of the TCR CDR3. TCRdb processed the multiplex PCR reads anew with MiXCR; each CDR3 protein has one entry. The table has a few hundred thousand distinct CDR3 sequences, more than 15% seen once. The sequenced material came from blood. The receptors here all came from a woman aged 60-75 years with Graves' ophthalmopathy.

CDR3: CASSWGLETQYF. CDR3 DNA: TGTGCCAGCAGTTGGGGGTTAGAGACCCAGTACTTC. The chain recombines TRBV7-2 with TRBJ2-5, with D perhaps given as TRBD1 or TRBD2 (5 bases each). V was clipped by 6 bases and J by 4 bases, with 9 bases between them. CDR1 SGHTA and CDR2 FQGNSA come from the germline V gene. This CDR3 spans 12 amino acids.

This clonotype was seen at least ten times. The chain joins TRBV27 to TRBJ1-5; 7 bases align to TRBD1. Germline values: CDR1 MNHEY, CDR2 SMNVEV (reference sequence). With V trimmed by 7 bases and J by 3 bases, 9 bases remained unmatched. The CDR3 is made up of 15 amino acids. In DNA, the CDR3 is TGTGCCAGCAAACCATCCGGGACAGTCAATCAGCCCCAGCATTTT. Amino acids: CASKPSGTVNQPQHF.

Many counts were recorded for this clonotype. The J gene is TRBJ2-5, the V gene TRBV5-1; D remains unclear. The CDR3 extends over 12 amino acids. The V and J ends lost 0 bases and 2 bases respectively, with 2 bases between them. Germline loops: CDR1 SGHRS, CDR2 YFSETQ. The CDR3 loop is CASSLEQETQYF. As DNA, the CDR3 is TGCGCCAGCAGCTTGGAACAAGAGACCCAGTACTTC.

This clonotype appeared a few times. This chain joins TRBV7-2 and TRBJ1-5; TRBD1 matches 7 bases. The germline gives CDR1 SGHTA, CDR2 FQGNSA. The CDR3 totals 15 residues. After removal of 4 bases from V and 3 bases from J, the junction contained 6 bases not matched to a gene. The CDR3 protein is CASSSMTGLNQPQHF. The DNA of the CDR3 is TGTGCCAGCAGCTCGATGACAGGGCTCAATCAGCCCCAGCATTTT.

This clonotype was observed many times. The CDR3 DNA reads as TGTGCCAGCAAGGGTGACAGGGTCTCCTACGAGCAGTACTTC. It specifies CASKGDRVSYEQYF. The rearrangement joins TRBV28 to TRBJ2-7; 7 nucleotides align to TRBD1. In germline, CDR1 is MDHEN, CDR2 SYDVKM. V trimming: 7 bases; J trimming: 0 bases; junction bases outside the gene matches: 6. The CDR3 has 14 residues.

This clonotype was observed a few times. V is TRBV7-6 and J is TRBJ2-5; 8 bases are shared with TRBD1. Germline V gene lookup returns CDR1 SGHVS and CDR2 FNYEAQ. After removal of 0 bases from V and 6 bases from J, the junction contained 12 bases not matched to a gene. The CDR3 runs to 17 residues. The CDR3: CASSLALRPGGSKTQYF. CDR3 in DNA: TGTGCCAGCAGCTTAGCGTTGCGCCCAGGGGGCTCAAAGACCCAGTACTTC. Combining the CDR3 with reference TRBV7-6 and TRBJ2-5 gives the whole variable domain GAGVSQSPRYKVTKRGQDVALRCDPISGHVSLYWYRQALGQGPEFLTYFNYEAQQDKSGLPNDRFSAERPEGSISTLTIQRTEQRDSAMYRCASSLALRPGGSKTQYFGPGTRLLVL.

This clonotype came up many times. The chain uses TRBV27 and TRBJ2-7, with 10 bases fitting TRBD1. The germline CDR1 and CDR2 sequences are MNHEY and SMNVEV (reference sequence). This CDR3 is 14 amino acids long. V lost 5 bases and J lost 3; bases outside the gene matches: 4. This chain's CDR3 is CASSGTGVNYEQYF. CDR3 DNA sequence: TGTGCCAGCAGTGGGACAGGGGTTAACTACGAGCAGTACTTC.

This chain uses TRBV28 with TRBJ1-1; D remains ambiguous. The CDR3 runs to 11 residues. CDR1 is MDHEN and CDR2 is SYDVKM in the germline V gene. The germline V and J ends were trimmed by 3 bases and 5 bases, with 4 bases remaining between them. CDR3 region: CASSFFTEAFF. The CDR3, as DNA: TGTGCCAGCAGTTTTTTTACTGAAGCTTTCTTT.

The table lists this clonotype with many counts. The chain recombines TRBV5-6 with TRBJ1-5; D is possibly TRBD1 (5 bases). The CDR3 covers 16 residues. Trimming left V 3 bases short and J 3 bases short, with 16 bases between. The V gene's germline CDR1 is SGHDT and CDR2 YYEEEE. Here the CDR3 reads CASSWGPPLNNQPQHF. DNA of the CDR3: TGTGCCAGCAGCTGGGGCCCTCCGTTAAACAATCAGCCCCAGCATTTT.

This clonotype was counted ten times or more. CDR3 protein: CASRPRDPQETQYF. In DNA, the CDR3 is TGTGCCAGCAGACCCCGGGACCCACAAGAGACCCAGTACTTC. The chain couples TRBV5-8 to TRBJ2-5, with D possibly being TRBD1 or TRBD2 (5 bases each). The CDR3 spans 14 residues. Trimming shortened V by 5 bases and J by 2 bases, and 13 bases separated the two germline ends. Germline V gene sequence: CDR1 SGHTS, CDR2 YDEGEE.

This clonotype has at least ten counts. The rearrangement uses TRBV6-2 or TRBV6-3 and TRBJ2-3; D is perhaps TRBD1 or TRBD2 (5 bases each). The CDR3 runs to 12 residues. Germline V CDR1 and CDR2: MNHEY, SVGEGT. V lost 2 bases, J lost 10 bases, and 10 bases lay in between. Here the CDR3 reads CASSYPGRPQYF. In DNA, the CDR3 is TGTGCCAGCAGTTACCCGGGACGTCCGCAGTATTTT.

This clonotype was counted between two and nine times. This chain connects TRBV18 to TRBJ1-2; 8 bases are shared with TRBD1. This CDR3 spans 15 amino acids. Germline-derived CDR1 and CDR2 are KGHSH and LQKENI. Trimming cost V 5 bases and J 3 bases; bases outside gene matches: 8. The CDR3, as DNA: TGTGCCAGCTCATCGGACAGGGTTACATACTATGGCTACACCTTC. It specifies CASSSDRVTYYGYTF.

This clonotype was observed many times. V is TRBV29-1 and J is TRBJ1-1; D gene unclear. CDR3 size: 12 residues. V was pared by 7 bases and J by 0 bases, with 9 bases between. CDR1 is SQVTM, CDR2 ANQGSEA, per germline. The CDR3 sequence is CSALYMNTEAFF. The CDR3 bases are TGCAGCGCACTTTACATGAACACTGAAGCTTTCTTT.

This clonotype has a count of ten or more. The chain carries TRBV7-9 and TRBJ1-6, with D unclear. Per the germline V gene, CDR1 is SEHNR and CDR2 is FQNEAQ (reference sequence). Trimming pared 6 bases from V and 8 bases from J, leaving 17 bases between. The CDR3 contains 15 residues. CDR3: CASSSDLSGYSPLHF. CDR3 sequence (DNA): TGTGCCAGCAGTTCAGACCTGTCGGGGTATTCACCCCTCCACTTT.